The clone carrying this T cell receptor beta chain has a handful of counts. This specimen belongs to a study of blood T cell repertoires in COVID-19. About the study: From T cells, B-cell-depleted T cells, or PBMCs came the material, which was cDNA or gDNA.

Per the original data handling: Amplification with reference gene primers provided the estimates of nucleated cell counts. Produced via immunoSEQ multiplex PCR; TCRdb's table is partial and in-frame only. V, J and clone size reflect that table, while D and trimming were determined from the DNA. Here the sample spans about 98,000 clones, roughly 80% being singletons. Sequences were obtained from peripheral blood. This TCR was sampled from a woman of 80 years or more with acute or convalescent COVID-19.

The CDR3 sequence is CASSENRRTTGTEAFF. For the CDR3, the DNA is TGTGCCAGCAGTGAAAACAGACGGACAACGGGCACTGAAGCTTTCTTT. The V call is TRBV6-1, the J call TRBJ1-1, with a possible D match to TRBD1 (5 bases). The CDR3 is made up of 16 amino acids. CDR1 is MNHNS and CDR2 is SASEGT in the germline V gene. V lost 2 bases, J lost 4 bases, and 17 bases lay in between.